Listed below are T cell receptor beta chains from one sample, sequenced in a study of T-cell reconstitution after alpha-beta-depleted transplantation in children. From the PCR reads, TCRdb called clonotypes with MiXCR, one entry per CDR3 protein. The sample lists almost 500,000 distinct CDR3 sequences, roughly a tenth occurring once. This specimen was PBMCs, taken before TCRalphabeta/CD19-depleted stem cell transplant. The receptors derive from a child between 2 and 9 years old with inherited bone marrow failure, due to receive a stem cell transplant. CDR3s include the opening cysteine and the closing phenylalanine or tryptophan. A D gene is named only where the DNA matches it firmly. Rows give clone size only sometimes, using once, few, many, or a class for an expanded clone.

J gene,V gene,D gene,clone size,CDR3 DNA,CDR3 protein
TRBJ2-3,TRBV27,TRBD2,many,TGTGCCAGCAGTTTATATGCGGGGGGGGCCGCGGATACGCAGTATTTT,CASSLYAGGAADTQYF
TRBJ2-2,TRBV18,-,many,TGTGCCAGCTCACCACTCCACATCACCGGGGAGCTGTTTTTT,CASSPLHITGELFF
TRBJ2-1,TRBV12-3/TRBV12-4,TRBD2,many,TGTGCCAGCTACCCGGGACTAGCGAACTACAATGAGCAGTTCTTC,CASYPGLANYNEQFF
TRBJ2-7,TRBV29-1,-,many,TGCAGCGTTGTTGGCGGGATCAGCTCCTACGAGCAGTACTTC,CSVVGGISSYEQYF
TRBJ2-7,TRBV29-1,TRBD1,many,TGCAGCGTCAGACAGGGACCCTACGAGCAGTACTTC,CSVRQGPYEQYF
TRBJ2-5,TRBV7-9,-,many,TGTGCCAGCAGCTTAGTGGCCACCCTCCAAGAGACCCAGTACTTC,CASSLVATLQETQYF
TRBJ2-3,TRBV14,-,few,TGTGCCAGCAGCCCTCTTTTCGGCACAGATACGCAGTATTTT,CASSPLFGTDTQYF
TRBJ1-5,TRBV29-1,-,many,TGCAGCGTTGAAGATCCCCCATTTCAGCCCCAGCATTTT,CSVEDPPFQPQHF
TRBJ2-7,TRBV7-2,TRBD2,many,TGTGCCAGCAGCTTAGTGGGGCAGCGGGAGTGGGGCGAGCAGTACTTC,CASSLVGQREWGEQYF
TRBJ2-1,TRBV5-6,-,-,TGTGCCAGCAGCTACGAGGCAGTCTCCTACAATGAGCAGTTCTTC,CASSYEAVSYNEQFF
TRBJ1-1,TRBV7-6,-,many,TGTGCCAGCAGCCCCGGGATTAACACTGAAGCTTTCTTT,CASSPGINTEAFF
TRBJ2-4,TRBV20-1,TRBD1,many,TGCAGTGCCTATCAAGGGACAGGGGAAAACATTCAGTACTTC,CSAYQGTGENIQYF
TRBJ2-4,TRBV5-4,-,-,TGTGCCAGCAGTTACCTTCCCCAGGGACTTGAGGCCAAAAACATTCAGTACTTC,CASSYLPQGLEAKNIQYF
TRBJ2-1,TRBV9,-,many,TGTGCCAGCAGCGTCGAGGGCCTAGCGCGGCAGTTCTTC,CASSVEGLARQFF
TRBJ2-2,TRBV6-5,TRBD2,-,TGTGCCAGCAGTTGGTCGGGACTAGGGAACACCGGGGAGCTGTTTTTT,CASSWSGLGNTGELFF
TRBJ1-2,TRBV7-9,-,-,TGTGCCAGCAGCTTAGATCCGGGCGACAGAGTCTATGGCTACACCTTC,CASSLDPGDRVYGYTF
TRBJ2-1,TRBV5-6,TRBD2,-,TGTGCCAGCAGCGACTTCCGTCTAGCGGGAACCAATGAGCAGTTCTTC,CASSDFRLAGTNEQFF
TRBJ2-1,TRBV20-1,-,-,TGCAGTGCTAGGACCCGGGGCTCCACCGGGCCTGAGCAGTTCTTC,CSARTRGSTGPEQFF
TRBJ2-1,TRBV29-1,TRBD2,many,TGCAGCGTTGGATTACTAGCGGGAAAACACGAGCAGTTCTTC,CSVGLLAGKHEQFF
TRBJ2-1,TRBV29-1,TRBD1,many,TGCAGCGTTCCCGCCCGGGACAGCTACAATGAGCAGTTCTTC,CSVPARDSYNEQFF
TRBJ2-2,TRBV14,-,few,TGTGCCAGCAGCCCGGGGCAGGGAGAGGTGGGGGCGCAGTCCGGAGTGCTATTCACCGGGGAGCTGTTTTTT,CASSPGQGEVGAQSGVLFTGELFF
TRBJ2-2,TRBV9,TRBD1,many,TGTGCCAGCAGCCTGAGGGGGCAGGACACCGGGGAGCTGTTTTTT,CASSLRGQDTGELFF
TRBJ2-7,TRBV5-1,-,many,TGCGCCAGCAGTACGGGAGAGTCCTACGAGCAGTACTTC,CASSTGESYEQYF
TRBJ2-7,TRBV20-1,TRBD2,-,TGCAGCGGAACCCCGGGACTAAGGAGGGAGCAGTACTTC,CSGTPGLRREQYF
TRBJ2-3,TRBV18,TRBD2,few,TGTGCCAGCTCCGCTACTACTGGTTTTAGCGGGAGCACAGATACGCAGTATTTT,CASSATTGFSGSTDTQYF
TRBJ2-7,TRBV4-2,-,many,TGTGCCAGCAGCCAAGATGGTAGCGGAACGACCTACGAGCAGTACTTC,CASSQDGSGTTYEQYF
TRBJ2-2,TRBV6-2/TRBV6-3,-,many,TGTGCCAGCAGTATCGACTACCTGAACACCGGGGAGCTGTTTTTT,CASSIDYLNTGELFF
TRBJ2-5,TRBV20-1,-,-,TGCAGTGCCAAAAGCGAGAAAGAGACCCAGTACTTC,CSAKSEKETQYF
TRBJ2-1,TRBV18,-,many,TGTGCCAGCTCACCATTCATAGGAAATGAGCAGTTCTTC,CASSPFIGNEQFF
TRBJ2-1,TRBV12-3/TRBV12-4,-,many,TGTGCCAGCAGTACCCGGGGCACTTACAATGAGCAGTTCTTC,CASSTRGTYNEQFF
TRBJ2-7,TRBV5-1,-,few,TGCGCCAGCAGCTTGGGGGCTAACTCCTACGAGCAGTACTTC,CASSLGANSYEQYF
TRBJ2-5,TRBV5-1,-,many,TGCGCCAGCAGCCCTTCCGTGGGGGCCCAAGAGACCCAGTACTTC,CASSPSVGAQETQYF
TRBJ2-1,TRBV10-3,TRBD2,-,TGTGCCATCTCCCGGTCCCTCCCCCAAGCGGGAGTCTACAATGAGCAGTTCTTC,CAISRSLPQAGVYNEQFF
TRBJ2-1,TRBV20-1,-,many,TGCAGCGCTCGAGGGGGGTCTTGGAATGAGCAGTTCTTC,CSARGGSWNEQFF
TRBJ2-7,TRBV11-2,-,-,TGTGCCAGCCGTCGGACTTCCTACGAGCAGTACTTC,CASRRTSYEQYF
TRBJ1-2,TRBV10-3,-,few,TGTGCCATCAGTGACGGTTCCAACTATGGCTACACCTTC,CAISDGSNYGYTF
TRBJ2-3,TRBV4-3,-,many,TGCGCCAGCAGCCAAGTCCCTTCAGCGGATACGCAGTATTTT,CASSQVPSADTQYF
TRBJ2-7,TRBV20-1,TRBD2,few,TGCAGTGCTACATCCGGGCTAGCGGGAATGTCCTACGAGCAGTACTTC,CSATSGLAGMSYEQYF
TRBJ2-7,TRBV20-1,TRBD1,-,TGCAGTGCTAGAGATAAGGGGACAGGGAGGAACGAGCAGTACTTC,CSARDKGTGRNEQYF
TRBJ2-5,TRBV28,-,many,TGTGCCAGCAGTCCTTTGGGGCCTAAAGAGACCCAGTACTTC,CASSPLGPKETQYF
TRBJ2-5,TRBV10-3,-,many,TGTGCCATCAGTGATCCTAGCCGAGGCTTCCAAGAGACCCAGTACTTC,CAISDPSRGFQETQYF
TRBJ2-1,TRBV28,-,many,TGTGCCAGCAGTGAGCAGGGGAACGGGTGGAGCTCCTACAATGAGCAGTTCTTC,CASSEQGNGWSSYNEQFF
TRBJ2-1,TRBV28,TRBD2,many,TGTGCCAGCAGCCCTTACGGGGCTAGCGGGAGACGCAGGAGCAATGAGCAGTTCTTC,CASSPYGASGRRRSNEQFF